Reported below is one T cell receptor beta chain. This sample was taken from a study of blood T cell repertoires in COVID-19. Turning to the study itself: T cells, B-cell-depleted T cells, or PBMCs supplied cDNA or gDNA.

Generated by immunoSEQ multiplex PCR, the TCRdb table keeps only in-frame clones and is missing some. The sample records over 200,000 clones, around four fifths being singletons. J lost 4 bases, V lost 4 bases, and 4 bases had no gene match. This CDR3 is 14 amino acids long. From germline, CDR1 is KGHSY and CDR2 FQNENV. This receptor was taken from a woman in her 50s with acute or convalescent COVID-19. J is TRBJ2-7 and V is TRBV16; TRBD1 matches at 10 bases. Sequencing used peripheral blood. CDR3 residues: CASSRQGAQYEQYF. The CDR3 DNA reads TGTGCCAGCAGCCGACAGGGGGCCCAATACGAGCAGTACTTC.